The T cell receptor beta chain described here comes from a study of OX40 agonist ivuxolimab in advanced cancers. The wider study: In three patients, partial responses were observed, one with hepatocellular carcinoma and two with cutaneous melanoma.

The V gene's germline CDR1 is SGDLS and CDR2 YYNGEE. CDR3 length equals 20 residues. Trimming took off 5 bases at V and 3 bases at J, with 30 bases between the two ends. The protocol was immunoSEQ multiplex PCR, while the TCRdb copy is restricted to in-frame clones and leaves out a portion. The sample yields more than 60,000 clones, around 85% seen once. The chain combines TRBV9 with TRBJ2-1; TRBD1 might be the D (9 bases). The source material was CD4+ or CD8+ T cells sorted from blood, sampled in a trial of the OX40 agonist ivuxolimab. This TCR came from an adult with an advanced solid tumor such as melanoma, head and neck, liver or kidney cancer. The CDR3 nucleotides read TGTGCCAGCAGTCCCGCGGGGGGACAGGGAACTCAGGGAGACTACAATGAGCAGTTCTTC. Amino acid sequence: CASSPAGGQGTQGDYNEQFF.